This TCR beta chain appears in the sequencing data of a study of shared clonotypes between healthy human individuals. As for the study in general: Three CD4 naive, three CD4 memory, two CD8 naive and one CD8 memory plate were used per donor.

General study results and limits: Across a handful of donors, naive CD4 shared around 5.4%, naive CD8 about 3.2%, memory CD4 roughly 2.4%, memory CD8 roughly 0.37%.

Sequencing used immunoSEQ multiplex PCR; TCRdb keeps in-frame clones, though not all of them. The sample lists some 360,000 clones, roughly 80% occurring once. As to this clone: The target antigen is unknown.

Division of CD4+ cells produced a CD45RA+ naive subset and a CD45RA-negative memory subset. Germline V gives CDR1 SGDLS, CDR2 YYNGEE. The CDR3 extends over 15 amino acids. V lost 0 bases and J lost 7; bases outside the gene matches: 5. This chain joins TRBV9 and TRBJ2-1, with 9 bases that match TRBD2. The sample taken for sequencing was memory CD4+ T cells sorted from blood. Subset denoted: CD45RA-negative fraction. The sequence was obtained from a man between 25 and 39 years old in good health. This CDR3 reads CASSVGSGRGNEQFF. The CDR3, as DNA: TGTGCCAGCAGCGTAGGTAGCGGGAGAGGGAATGAGCAGTTCTTC.